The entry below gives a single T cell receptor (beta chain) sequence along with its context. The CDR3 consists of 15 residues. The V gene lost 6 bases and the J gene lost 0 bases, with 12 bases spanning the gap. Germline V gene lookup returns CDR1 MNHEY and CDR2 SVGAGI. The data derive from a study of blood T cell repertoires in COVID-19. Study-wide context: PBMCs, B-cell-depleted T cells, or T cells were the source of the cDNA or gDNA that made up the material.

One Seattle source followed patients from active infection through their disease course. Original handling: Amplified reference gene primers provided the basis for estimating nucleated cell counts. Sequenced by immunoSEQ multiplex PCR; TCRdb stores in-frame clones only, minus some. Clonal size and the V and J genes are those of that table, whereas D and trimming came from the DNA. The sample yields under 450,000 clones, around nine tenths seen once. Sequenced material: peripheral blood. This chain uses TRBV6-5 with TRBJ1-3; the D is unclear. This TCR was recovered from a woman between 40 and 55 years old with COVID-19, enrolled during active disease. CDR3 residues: CASRPTPYSGNTIYF. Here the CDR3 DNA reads TGTGCCAGCAGGCCGACACCCTACTCTGGAAACACCATATATTTT.